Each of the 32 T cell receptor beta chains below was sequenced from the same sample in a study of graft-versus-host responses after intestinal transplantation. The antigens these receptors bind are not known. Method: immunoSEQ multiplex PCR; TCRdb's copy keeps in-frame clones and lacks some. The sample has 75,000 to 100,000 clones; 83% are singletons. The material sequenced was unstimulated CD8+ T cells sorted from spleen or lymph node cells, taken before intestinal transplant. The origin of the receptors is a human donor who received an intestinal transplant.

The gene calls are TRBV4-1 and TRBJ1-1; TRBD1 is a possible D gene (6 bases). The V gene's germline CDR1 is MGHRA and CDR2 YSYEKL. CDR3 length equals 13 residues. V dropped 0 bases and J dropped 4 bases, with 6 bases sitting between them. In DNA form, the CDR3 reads TGCGCCAGCAGCCAAGAAGGGGGCACTGAAGCTTTCTTT. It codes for CASSQEGGTEAFF.

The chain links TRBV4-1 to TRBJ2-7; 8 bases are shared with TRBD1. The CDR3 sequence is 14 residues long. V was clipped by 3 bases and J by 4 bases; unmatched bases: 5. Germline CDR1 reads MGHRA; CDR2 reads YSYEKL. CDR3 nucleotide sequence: TGCGCCAGCAGCCACCCGGGACAGGAGTACGAGCAGTACTTC. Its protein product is CASSHPGQEYEQYF.

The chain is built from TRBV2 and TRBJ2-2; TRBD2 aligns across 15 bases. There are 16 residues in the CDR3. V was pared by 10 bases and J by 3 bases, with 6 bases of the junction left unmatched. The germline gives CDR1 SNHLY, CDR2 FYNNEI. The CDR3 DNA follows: TGTGCCACCAGGACTAGCGGGGGGGCGTACACCGGGGAGCTGTTTTTT. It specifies CATRTSGGAYTGELFF.

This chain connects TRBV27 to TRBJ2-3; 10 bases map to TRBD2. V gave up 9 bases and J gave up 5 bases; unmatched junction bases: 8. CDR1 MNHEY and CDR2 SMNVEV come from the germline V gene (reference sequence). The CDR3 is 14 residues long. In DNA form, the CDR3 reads TGTGCCAGTTCCCGCCGACTAGCGGGAGATACGCAGTATTTT. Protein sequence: CASSRRLAGDTQYF.

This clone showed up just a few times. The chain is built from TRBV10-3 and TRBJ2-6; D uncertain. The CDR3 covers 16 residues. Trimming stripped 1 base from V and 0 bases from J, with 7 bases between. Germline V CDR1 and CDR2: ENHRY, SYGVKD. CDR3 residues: CAISEWRPSGANVLTF. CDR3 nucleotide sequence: TGTGCCATCAGTGAGTGGCGGCCCTCTGGGGCCAACGTCCTGACTTTC.

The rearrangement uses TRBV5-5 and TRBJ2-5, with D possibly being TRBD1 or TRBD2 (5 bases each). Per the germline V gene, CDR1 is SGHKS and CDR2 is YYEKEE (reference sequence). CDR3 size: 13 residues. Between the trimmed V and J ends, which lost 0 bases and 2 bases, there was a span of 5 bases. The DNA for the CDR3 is TGTGCCAGCAGCTTGGGGGGGCAAGAGACCCAGTACTTC. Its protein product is CASSLGGQETQYF.

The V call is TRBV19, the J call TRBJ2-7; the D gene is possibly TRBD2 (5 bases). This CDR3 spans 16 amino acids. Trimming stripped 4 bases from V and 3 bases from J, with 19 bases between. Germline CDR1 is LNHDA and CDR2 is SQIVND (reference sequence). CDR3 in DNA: TGTGCCAGTAGTACCCCTCCGCGAAGCCGGGACTACGAGCAGTACTTC. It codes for CASSTPPRSRDYEQYF.

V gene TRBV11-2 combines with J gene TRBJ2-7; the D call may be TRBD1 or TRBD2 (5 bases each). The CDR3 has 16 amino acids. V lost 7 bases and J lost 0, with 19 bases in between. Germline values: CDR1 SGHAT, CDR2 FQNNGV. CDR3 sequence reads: CASNWFGDPSSYEQYF. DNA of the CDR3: TGTGCCAGCAACTGGTTTGGGGACCCGAGCTCCTACGAGCAGTACTTC.

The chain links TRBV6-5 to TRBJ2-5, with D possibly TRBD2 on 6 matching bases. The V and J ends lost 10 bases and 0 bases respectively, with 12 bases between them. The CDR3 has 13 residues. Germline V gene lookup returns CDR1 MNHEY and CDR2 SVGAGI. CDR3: CATHAGHQETQYF. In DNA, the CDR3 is TGTGCCACCCACGCGGGGCACCAAGAGACCCAGTACTTC.

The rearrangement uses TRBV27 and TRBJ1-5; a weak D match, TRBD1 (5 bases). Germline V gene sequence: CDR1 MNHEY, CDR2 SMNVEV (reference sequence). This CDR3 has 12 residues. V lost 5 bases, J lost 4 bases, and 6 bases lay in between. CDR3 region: CASSAGNQPQHF. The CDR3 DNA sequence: TGTGCCAGCAGTGCAGGGAATCAGCCCCAGCATTTT.

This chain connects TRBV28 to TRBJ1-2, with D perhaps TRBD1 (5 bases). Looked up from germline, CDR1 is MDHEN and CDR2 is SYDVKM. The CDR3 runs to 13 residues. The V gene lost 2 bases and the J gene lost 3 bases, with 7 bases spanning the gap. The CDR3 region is CASSLEGDYGYTF. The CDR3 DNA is TGTGCCAGCAGTTTAGAAGGGGACTATGGCTACACCTTC.

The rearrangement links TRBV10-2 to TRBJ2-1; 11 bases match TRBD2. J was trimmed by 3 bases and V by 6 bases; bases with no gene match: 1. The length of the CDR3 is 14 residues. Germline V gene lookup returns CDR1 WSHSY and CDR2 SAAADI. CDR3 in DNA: TGCGCCAGCAGGGGACTAGCGGACTACAATGAGCAGTTCTTC. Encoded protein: CASRGLADYNEQFF.

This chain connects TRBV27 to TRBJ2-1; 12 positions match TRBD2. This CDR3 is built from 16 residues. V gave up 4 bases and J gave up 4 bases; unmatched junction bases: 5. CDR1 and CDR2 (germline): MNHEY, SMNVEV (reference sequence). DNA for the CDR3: TGTGCCAGCAGTTGGGGACTAGCGGGTGTTTACAATGAGCAGTTCTTC. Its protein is CASSWGLAGVYNEQFF.

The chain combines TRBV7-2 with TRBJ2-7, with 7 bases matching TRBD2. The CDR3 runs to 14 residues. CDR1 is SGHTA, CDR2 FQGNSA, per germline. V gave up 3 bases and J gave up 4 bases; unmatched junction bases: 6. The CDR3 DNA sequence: TGTGCCAGCAGCTTTTCTAGCGGTGCGTACGAGCAGTACTTC. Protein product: CASSFSSGAYEQYF. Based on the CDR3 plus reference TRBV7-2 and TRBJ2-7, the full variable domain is GAGVSQSPSNKVTEKGKDVELRCDPISGHTALYWYRQSLGQGLEFLIYFQGNSAPDKSGLPSDRFSAERTGGSVSTLTIQRTQQEDSAVYLCASSFSSGAYEQYFGPGTRLTVT.

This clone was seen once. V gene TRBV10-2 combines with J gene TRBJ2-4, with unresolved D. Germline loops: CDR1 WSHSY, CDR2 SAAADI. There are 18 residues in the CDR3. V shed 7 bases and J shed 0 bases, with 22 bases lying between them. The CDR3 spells CASTIGRSVWLAKNIQYF. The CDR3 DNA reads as TGCGCCAGCACTATCGGTCGTTCGGTGTGGCTAGCCAAAAACATTCAGTACTTC.

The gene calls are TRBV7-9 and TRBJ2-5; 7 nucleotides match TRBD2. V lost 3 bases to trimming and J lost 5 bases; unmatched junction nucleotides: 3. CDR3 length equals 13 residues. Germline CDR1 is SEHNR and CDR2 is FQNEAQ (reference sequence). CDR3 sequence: CASSFRGGETQYF. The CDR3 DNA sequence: TGTGCCAGCAGCTTCCGGGGAGGGGAGACCCAGTACTTC.

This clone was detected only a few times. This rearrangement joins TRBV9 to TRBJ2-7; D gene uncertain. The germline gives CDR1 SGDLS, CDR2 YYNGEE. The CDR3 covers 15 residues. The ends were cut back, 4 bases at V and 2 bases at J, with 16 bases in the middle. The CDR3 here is CASSPPFGPTYEQYF. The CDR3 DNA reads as TGTGCCAGCAGCCCCCCGTTTGGGCCAACCTACGAGCAGTACTTC.

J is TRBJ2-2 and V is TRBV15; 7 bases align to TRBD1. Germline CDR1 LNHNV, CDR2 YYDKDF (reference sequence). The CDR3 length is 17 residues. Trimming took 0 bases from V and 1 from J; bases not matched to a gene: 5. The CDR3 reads CATSRERQGRNTGELFF. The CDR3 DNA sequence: TGTGCCACCAGCAGAGAAAGACAGGGCAGGAACACCGGGGAGCTGTTTTTT.

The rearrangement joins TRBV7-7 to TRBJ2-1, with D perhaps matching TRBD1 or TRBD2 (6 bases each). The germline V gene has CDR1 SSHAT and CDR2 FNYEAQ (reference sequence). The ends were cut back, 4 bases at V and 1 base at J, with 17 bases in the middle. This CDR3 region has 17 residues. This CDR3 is CASSSKGGLGSYNEQFF. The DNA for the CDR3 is TGTGCCAGCAGCTCAAAAGGGGGGTTGGGATCCTACAATGAGCAGTTCTTC.

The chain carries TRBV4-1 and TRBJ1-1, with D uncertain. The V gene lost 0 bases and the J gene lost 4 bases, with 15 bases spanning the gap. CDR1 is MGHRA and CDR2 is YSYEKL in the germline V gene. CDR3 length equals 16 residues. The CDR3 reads CASSQESGEGITEAFF. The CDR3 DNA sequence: TGCGCCAGCAGCCAAGAAAGCGGGGAGGGAATCACTGAAGCTTTCTTT.

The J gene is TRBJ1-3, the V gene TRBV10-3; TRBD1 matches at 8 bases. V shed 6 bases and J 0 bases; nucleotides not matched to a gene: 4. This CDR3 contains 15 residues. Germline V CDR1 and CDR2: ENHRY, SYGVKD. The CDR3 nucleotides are TGTGCCATCAGATCAACAGGGGGCTCTGGAAACACCATATATTTT. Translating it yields CAIRSTGGSGNTIYF.

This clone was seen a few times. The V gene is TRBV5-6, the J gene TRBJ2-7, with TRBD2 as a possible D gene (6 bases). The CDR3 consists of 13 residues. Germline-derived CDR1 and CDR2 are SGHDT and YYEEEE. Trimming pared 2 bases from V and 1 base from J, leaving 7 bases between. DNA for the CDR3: TGTGCCAGCAGCTTTGGGACTTCCTACGAGCAGTACTTC. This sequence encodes CASSFGTSYEQYF. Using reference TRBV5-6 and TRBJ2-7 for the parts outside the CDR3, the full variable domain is DAGVTQSPTHLIKTRGQQVTLRCSPKSGHDTVSWYQQALGQGPQFIFQYYEEEERQRGNFPDRFSGHQFPNYSSELNVNALLLGDSALYLCASSFGTSYEQYFGPGTRLTVT.

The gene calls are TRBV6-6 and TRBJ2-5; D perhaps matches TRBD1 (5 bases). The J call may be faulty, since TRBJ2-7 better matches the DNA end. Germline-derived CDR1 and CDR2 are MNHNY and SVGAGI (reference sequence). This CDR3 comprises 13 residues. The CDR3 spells CASTPPRAHEQYF. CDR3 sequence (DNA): TGTGCCAGCACCCCCCCCAGGGCCCACGAGCAGTACTTC.

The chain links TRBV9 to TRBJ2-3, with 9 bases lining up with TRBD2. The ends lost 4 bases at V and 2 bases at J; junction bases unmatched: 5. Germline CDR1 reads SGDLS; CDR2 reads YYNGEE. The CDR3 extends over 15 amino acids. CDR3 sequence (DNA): TGTGCCAGCAGCCTTGGGACTAGCAACACAGATACGCAGTATTTT. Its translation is CASSLGTSNTDTQYF.

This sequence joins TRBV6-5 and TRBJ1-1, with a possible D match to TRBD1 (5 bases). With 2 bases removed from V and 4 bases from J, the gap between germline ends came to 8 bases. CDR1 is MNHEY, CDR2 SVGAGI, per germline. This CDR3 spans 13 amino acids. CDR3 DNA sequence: TGTGCCAGCAGTTACGACGGGGCCACTGAAGCTTTCTTT. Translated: CASSYDGATEAFF.

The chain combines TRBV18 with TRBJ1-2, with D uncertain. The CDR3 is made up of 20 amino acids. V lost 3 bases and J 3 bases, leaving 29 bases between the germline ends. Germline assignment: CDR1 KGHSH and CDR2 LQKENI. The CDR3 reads CASSPGRAGLSAEADYGYTF. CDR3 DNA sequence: TGTGCCAGCTCACCCGGAAGGGCGGGTCTTAGTGCAGAGGCAGACTATGGCTACACCTTC.

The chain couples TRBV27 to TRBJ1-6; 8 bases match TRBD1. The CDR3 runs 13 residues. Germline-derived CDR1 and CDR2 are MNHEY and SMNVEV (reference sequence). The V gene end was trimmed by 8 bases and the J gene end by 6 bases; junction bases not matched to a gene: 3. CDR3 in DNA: TGTGCCAGCGCACAGGGGGGTAATTCACCCCTCCACTTT. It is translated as CASAQGGNSPLHF.

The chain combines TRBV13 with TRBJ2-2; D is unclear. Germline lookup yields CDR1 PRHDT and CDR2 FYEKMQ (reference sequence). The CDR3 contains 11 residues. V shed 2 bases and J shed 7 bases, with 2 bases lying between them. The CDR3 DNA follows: TGTGCCAGCAGCTTATTCGGGGAGCTGTTTTTT. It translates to CASSLFGELFF.

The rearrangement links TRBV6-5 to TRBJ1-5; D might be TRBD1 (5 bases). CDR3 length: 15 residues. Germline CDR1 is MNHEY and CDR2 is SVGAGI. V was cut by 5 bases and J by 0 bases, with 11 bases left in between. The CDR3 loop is CASSHADSSNQPQHF. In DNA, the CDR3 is TGTGCCAGCAGTCACGCTGACAGTAGCAATCAGCCCCAGCATTTT.

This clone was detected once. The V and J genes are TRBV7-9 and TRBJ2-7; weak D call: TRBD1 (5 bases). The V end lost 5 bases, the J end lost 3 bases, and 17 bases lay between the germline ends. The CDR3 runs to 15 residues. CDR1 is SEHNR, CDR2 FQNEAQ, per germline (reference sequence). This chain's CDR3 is CASSLLTVGVYEQYF. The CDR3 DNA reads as TGTGCCAGCAGCCTCCTGACAGTAGGGGTCTACGAGCAGTACTTC. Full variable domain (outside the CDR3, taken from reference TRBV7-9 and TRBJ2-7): DTGVSQNPRHKITKRGQNVTFRCDPISEHNRLYWYRQTLGQGPEFLTYFQNEAQLEKSRLLSDRFSAERPKGSFSTLEIQRTEQGDSAMYLCASSLLTVGVYEQYFGPGTRLTVT.

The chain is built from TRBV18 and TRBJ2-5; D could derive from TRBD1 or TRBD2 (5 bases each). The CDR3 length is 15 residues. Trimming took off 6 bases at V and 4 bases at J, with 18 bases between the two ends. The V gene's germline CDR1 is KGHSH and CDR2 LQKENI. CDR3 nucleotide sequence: TGTGCCAGCTCCCCCTCCGGGACCCCTCCAGAGACCCAGTACTTC. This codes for CASSPSGTPPETQYF.

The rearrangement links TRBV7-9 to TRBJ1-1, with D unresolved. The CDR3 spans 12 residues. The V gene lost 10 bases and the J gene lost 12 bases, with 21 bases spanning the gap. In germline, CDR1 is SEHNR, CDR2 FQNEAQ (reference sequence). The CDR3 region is CATSFRRRSPFF. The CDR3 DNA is TGTGCCACCTCGTTTAGGCGAAGGAGCCCTTTCTTT.